Included here is one TCR beta chain sequence, with context. The data derive from a study of blood T cell repertoires in COVID-19. Overall study context: Both acute and convalescent COVID-19 samples were obtained from the United States, Italy and Spain. The cDNA or gDNA used as material had been derived from T cells, B-cell-depleted T cells, or PBMCs.

CDR1 and CDR2 (germline): SGHAT, FQNNGV. V was cut by 5 bases and J by 2 bases, with 22 bases left in between. The CDR3 loop spans 17 amino acids. In the authors' workflow: Using reference gene primer amplification, nucleated cell counts were estimated. Only in-frame clones appear in the TCRdb table, and some are missing; sequencing was by immunoSEQ multiplex PCR. From that table come the V and J calls and clone size; the DNA was used to work out D and trimming. The sample has some 100,000 clones; about 83% are singletons. Sequencing was carried out using peripheral blood. This sequence was found in a man aged 65-85 years with acute or convalescent COVID-19. This rearrangement joins TRBV11-2 to TRBJ2-7, with D tentatively TRBD1 (5 bases). The CDR3 protein is CASSLLAPTVFTYEQYF. For the CDR3, the DNA is TGTGCCAGCAGCCTACTCGCGCCGACAGTATTTACCTACGAGCAGTACTTC.